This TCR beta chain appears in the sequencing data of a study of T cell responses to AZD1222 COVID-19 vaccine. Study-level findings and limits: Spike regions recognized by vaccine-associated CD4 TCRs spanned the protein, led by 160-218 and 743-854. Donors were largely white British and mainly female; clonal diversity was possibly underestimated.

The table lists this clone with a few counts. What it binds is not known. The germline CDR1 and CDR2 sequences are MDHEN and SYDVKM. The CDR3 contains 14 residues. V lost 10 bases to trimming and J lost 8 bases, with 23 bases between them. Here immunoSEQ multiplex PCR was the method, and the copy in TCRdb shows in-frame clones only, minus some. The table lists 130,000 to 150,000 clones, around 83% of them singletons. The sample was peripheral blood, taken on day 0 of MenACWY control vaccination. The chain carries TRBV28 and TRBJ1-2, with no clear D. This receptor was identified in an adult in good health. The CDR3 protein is CATTESSLMEGYTF. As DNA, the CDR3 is TGTGCCACCACAGAGTCGAGCTTGATGGAGGGCTACACCTTC.